The 27 T cell receptor beta chains below were found in one sample sequenced in a study of T cells in Graves' hyperthyroidism and ophthalmopathy. TCR beta CDR3 sequences were amplified from RNA transcripts. The TCR CDR3 was amplified in a first-round RT-PCR using the HTBI primer set. TCRdb re-called the multiplex PCR reads with MiXCR, one entry per CDR3 protein. The sample consists of approximately 400,000 distinct CDR3 sequences, more than 13% of them appearing once. The specimen sequenced was blood. Receptors were obtained from a man aged 50-60 years with Graves' ophthalmopathy.

The table lists this clonotype with a few counts. The chain recombines TRBV9 with TRBJ2-3, with D perhaps matching TRBD1 (6 bases). With 0 bases removed from V and 2 bases from J, the gap between germline ends came to 10 bases. In germline, CDR1 is SGDLS, CDR2 YYNGEE. The CDR3 runs 15 residues. CDR3 sequence (DNA): TGTGCCAGCAGCGTAGTTGACAGGACCACAGATACGCAGTATTTT. This gives the protein CASSVVDRTTDTQYF.

This clonotype was recorded at least ten times. This chain connects TRBV11-2 to TRBJ1-2; D is unresolved. CDR1 SGHAT and CDR2 FQNNGV come from the germline V gene. V was trimmed by 5 bases and J by 2 bases, leaving 12 bases between them. This CDR3 comprises 14 residues. The CDR3 bases are TGTGCCAGCAGCGGAGCCATGGGGAACTATGGCTACACCTTC. The encoded protein is CASSGAMGNYGYTF.

This clonotype was counted ten times or more. The rearrangement links TRBV7-3 to TRBJ2-7; TRBD1 might be the D (7 bases). CDR1 and CDR2 (germline): SGHTA, FQGTGA. V was trimmed by 5 bases and J by 5 bases, leaving 16 bases between them. The CDR3 length is 14 residues. The CDR3 nucleotides are TGTGCCAGCAGCCAGGGGGGACAGATACACGAGCAGTACTTC. Translated: CASSQGGQIHEQYF.

The sample holds many counts of this clonotype. This chain links TRBV12-3 or TRBV12-4 with TRBJ2-2, with TRBD2 matching 9 bases. Trimming removed 6 bases from V and 3 bases from J; junction bases left unmatched: 5. The CDR3 totals 15 residues. The CDR3 protein is CASSYSGSHTGELFF. The CDR3 nucleotides are TGTGCCAGCAGCTATAGCGGGAGTCACACCGGGGAGCTGTTTTTT.

This chain links TRBV7-2 with TRBJ2-7; tentative D call: TRBD2 (5 bases). The CDR3 is 13 amino acids. Trimming cost V 3 bases and J 6 bases, with 12 bases left between them. Germline CDR1 and CDR2: SGHTA and FQGNSA. This CDR3 is CASSLRAGAEQYF. Here the CDR3 DNA reads TGTGCCAGCAGCTTGAGGGCCGGAGCCGAGCAGTACTTC.

This clonotype was seen a few times. The chain has TRBV9 and TRBJ2-7; possible D gene TRBD2, 6 bases. V was clipped by 4 bases and J by 0 bases, with 17 bases between them. CDR3 length: 16 amino acids. Germline V gene data show CDR1 as SGDLS and CDR2 as YYNGEE. The CDR3 DNA reads as TGTGCCAGCAGCCCATCCTCATTAGCGGACTCCTACGAGCAGTACTTC. Protein: CASSPSSLADSYEQYF.

This clonotype has a single count. The CDR3 DNA follows: TGTGCCAGCAGCCTCACAGGGGACACCAGAAACGCTTTCTTT. Translation gives CASSLTGDTRNAFF. The gene calls are TRBV3-1 and TRBJ1-1; 7 nucleotides agree with TRBD1. Germline-derived CDR1 and CDR2 are LGHDT and YNNKEL (reference sequence). With 4 bases clipped from V and 11 bases from J, the junction kept 13 bases outside the gene matches. CDR3 size: 14 residues.

This clonotype was seen at least ten times. The chain recombines TRBV3-1 with TRBJ2-2; D remains ambiguous. Germline V lookup: CDR1 LGHDT, CDR2 YNNKEL (reference sequence). The ends were cut back, 2 bases at V and 6 bases at J, with 10 bases in the middle. CDR3 length equals 14 residues. The CDR3 region is CASSQRGSAGELFF. The DNA for the CDR3 is TGTGCCAGCAGCCAACGAGGTAGTGCCGGGGAGCTGTTTTTT. The full variable domain, its missing parts supplied by reference TRBV3-1 and TRBJ2-2, is DTAVSQTPKYLVTQMGNDKSIKCEQNLGHDTMYWYKQDSKKFLKIMFSYNNKELIINETVPNRFSPKSPDKAHLNLHINSLELGDSAVYFCASSQRGSAGELFFGEGSRLTVL.

About this clonotype: This may be a read error: a much more frequent sequence differs by one nucleotide. This chain joins TRBV29-1 and TRBJ2-5; 12 nucleotides align to TRBD1. The germline V gene encodes CDR1 SQVTM and CDR2 ANQGSEA. This CDR3 has 16 amino acids. V trimming: 5 bases; J trimming: 5 bases; junction bases outside the gene matches: 12. In DNA form, the CDR3 reads TGCAGCGTTAAACGCGGGACAGGGGGCCTTTGGGAGACCCAGTACTTC. Its translation: CSVKRGTGGLWETQYF.

This clonotype was counted many times. The genes are TRBV7-9 and TRBJ2-5; D call uncertain. Germline V gene lookup returns CDR1 SEHNR and CDR2 FQNEAQ (reference sequence). The CDR3 length is 16 residues. V shed 2 bases and J shed 0 bases, with 13 bases lying between them. This CDR3 reads CASSLFIGQNQETQYF. Written as DNA, the CDR3 is TGTGCCAGCAGCTTATTTATCGGGCAGAACCAAGAGACCCAGTACTTC.

A few counts support this clonotype. The J gene is TRBJ2-7, the V gene TRBV28, with D possibly matching TRBD2 (6 bases). Germline-derived CDR1 and CDR2 are MDHEN and SYDVKM. Trimming left V 5 bases short and J 2 bases short, with 16 bases between. The CDR3 covers 15 residues. CDR3 sequence (DNA): TGTGCCAGCAGTCGTTCGACTAGGCGCACCTACGAGCAGTACTTC. Translating it yields CASSRSTRRTYEQYF.

In this sample, this clonotype turned up many times. This sequence joins TRBV3-1 and TRBJ1-1; D not resolved. This CDR3 spans 12 amino acids. Germline assignment: CDR1 LGHDT and CDR2 YNNKEL (reference sequence). Trimming cost V 3 bases and J 1 base, with 3 bases left between them. The CDR3 nucleotides are TGTGCCAGCAGCCAGGGGAACACTGAAGCTTTCTTT. Translating it yields CASSQGNTEAFF.

As concerns this clonotype: A much bigger clone sits one base away, suggesting this may be a read error. The chain recombines TRBV30 with TRBJ2-7; TRBD1 matches 8 bases. Per germline, CDR1 GTSNPN and CDR2 SVGIG (reference sequence). The V and J ends lost 4 bases and 1 base, in that order; junction bases with no gene match: 6. This CDR3 has 14 residues. The CDR3 DNA is TGTGCCTGGAATACGTGGACAGGGTCCTACGAGCAGTACTTC. It encodes CAWNTWTGSYEQYF.

The rearrangement uses TRBV3-1 and TRBJ2-1, with D maybe TRBD1 (5 bases). The ends were cut back, 5 bases at V and 3 bases at J, with 14 bases in the middle. Germline V gives CDR1 LGHDT, CDR2 YNNKEL (reference sequence). This CDR3 is 15 amino acids long. The CDR3 sequence is CASSVDSSFYNEQFF. Here the CDR3 DNA reads TGTGCCAGCAGCGTAGACAGCAGCTTCTACAATGAGCAGTTCTTC.

This rearrangement joins TRBV27 to TRBJ2-1; 10 bases agree with TRBD1. This CDR3 is built from 14 residues. CDR1 MNHEY and CDR2 SMNVEV come from the germline V gene (reference sequence). Unmatched junction bases numbered 4, after V lost 9 bases and J lost 2 bases. CDR3 sequence (DNA): TGTGCCAGTTGGGACAGGGGAACCTACAATGAGCAGTTCTTC. Its translation is CASWDRGTYNEQFF.

Many counts were recorded for this clonotype. The chain links TRBV29-1 to TRBJ2-4, with 12 bases matching TRBD2. This CDR3 spans 13 amino acids. V lost 7 bases and J lost 7; bases outside the gene matches: 5. Germline V gives CDR1 SQVTM, CDR2 ANQGSEA. The CDR3 sequence is CSASGTSGNIQYF. Written as DNA, the CDR3 is TGCAGCGCGTCCGGGACTAGCGGGAACATTCAGTACTTC.

This clonotype turned up a few times. This chain connects TRBV28 to TRBJ1-5; 8 bases line up with TRBD1. J gave up 7 bases and V 4 bases, and 9 bases lay outside the gene matches. Germline V CDR1 and CDR2: MDHEN, SYDVKM. The CDR3 runs to 15 residues. CDR3 region: CASSSTGAGPQPQHF. CDR3 DNA sequence: TGTGCCAGCAGTTCGACAGGGGCAGGTCCGCAGCCCCAGCATTTT.

The chain couples TRBV10-3 to TRBJ2-1, with D tentatively TRBD2 (5 bases). The CDR3 is made up of 12 amino acids. Germline CDR1 ENHRY, CDR2 SYGVKD. V lost 6 bases, J lost 4 bases, and 7 bases lay in between. The CDR3 DNA sequence: TGTGCCATCAGCCGGGAATACAATGAGCAGTTCTTC. It is translated as CAISREYNEQFF.

There are many counts of this clonotype. V usage is TRBV7-9 and J usage is TRBJ2-3; unclear D gene. Germline loops: CDR1 SEHNR, CDR2 FQNEAQ (reference sequence). The CDR3 loop spans 13 amino acids. The V gene lost 5 bases and the J gene lost 0 bases, with 6 bases spanning the gap. Written as DNA, the CDR3 is TGTGCCAGCAGCCATATAAGCACAGATACGCAGTATTTT. This translates into CASSHISTDTQYF.

This clonotype was seen repeatedly, ten times or more. The gene calls are TRBV24-1 and TRBJ2-3; maybe TRBD2 (6 bases). In germline, CDR1 is KGHDR, CDR2 SFDVKD. This CDR3 region has 15 residues. The V end lost 3 bases, the J end lost 2 bases, and 11 bases lay between the germline ends. The CDR3 coding sequence is TGTGCCACCAGTGATCCCAGGGACTTCACAGATACGCAGTATTTT. Translated: CATSDPRDFTDTQYF.

This clonotype was seen many times. The rearrangement links TRBV20-1 to TRBJ2-5; D unclear. This CDR3 is 13 amino acids long. Germline V gene sequence: CDR1 DFQATT, CDR2 SNEGSKA (reference sequence). V was shortened by 7 bases and J by 5 bases, with 17 bases between the two germline ends. Here the CDR3 DNA reads TGCAGTGGTGAGGACCGGGCCAGGGAGACCCAGTACTTC. Its protein product is CSGEDRARETQYF.

The chain has TRBV10-3 and TRBJ1-1, with D hard to call. Germline CDR1 ENHRY, CDR2 SYGVKD. The ends were cut back, 9 bases at V and 1 base at J, with 6 bases in the middle. The CDR3 totals 11 residues. The CDR3 spells CAIKENTEAFF. The CDR3 nucleotides read TGTGCCATAAAAGAGAACACTGAAGCTTTCTTT.

This clonotype came up many times. The V gene is TRBV7-3, the J gene TRBJ2-7; 7 nucleotides match TRBD2. Germline assignment: CDR1 SGHTA and CDR2 FQGTGA. The V and J ends lost 1 base and 4 bases, in that order; junction bases with no gene match: 4. The CDR3 has 14 amino acids. The CDR3 sequence: CASSLSGSGYEQYF. CDR3 coding DNA: TGTGCCAGCAGCTTAAGCGGGAGTGGGTACGAGCAGTACTTC.

The table lists this clonotype with many counts. The chain recombines TRBV18 with TRBJ2-5, with unresolved D. Trimming pared 3 bases from V and 5 bases from J, leaving 22 bases between. This CDR3 spans 17 amino acids. CDR1 KGHSH and CDR2 LQKENI come from the germline V gene. CDR3 nucleotides: TGTGCCAGCTCACCTTCCCCGATCGGGTCCTTGGGGGAGACCCAGTACTTC. Its translation is CASSPSPIGSLGETQYF.

This clonotype was picked up many times. The CDR3 DNA reads TGTGCCAGCAGCGATACACGGACAAATCAGCCCCAGCATTTT. Protein: CASSDTRTNQPQHF. This chain joins TRBV12-3 or TRBV12-4 and TRBJ1-5, with a weak D call TRBD1 (5 bases). The CDR3 runs 14 residues. Trimming took 6 bases from V and 4 from J, leaving 13 bases between them.

J is TRBJ1-5 and V is TRBV9; 7 bases match TRBD1. V shed 0 bases, J shed 1 base, and the junction held 1 base outside the gene matches. The CDR3 runs to 15 residues. Germline V gene lookup returns CDR1 SGDLS and CDR2 YYNGEE. The CDR3 loop is CASSVGTGSNQPQHF. DNA of the CDR3: TGTGCCAGCAGCGTAGGGACAGGAAGCAATCAGCCCCAGCATTTT.

The chain has TRBV19 and TRBJ2-3, with D tentatively TRBD2 (5 bases). The length of the CDR3 is 13 residues. The V gene's germline CDR1 is LNHDA and CDR2 SQIVND (reference sequence). The germline V and J ends were trimmed by 1 base and 4 bases, with 6 bases remaining between them. CDR3 protein: CASSIAEADTQYF. The CDR3 nucleotides are TGTGCCAGTAGTATAGCGGAGGCAGATACGCAGTATTTT.